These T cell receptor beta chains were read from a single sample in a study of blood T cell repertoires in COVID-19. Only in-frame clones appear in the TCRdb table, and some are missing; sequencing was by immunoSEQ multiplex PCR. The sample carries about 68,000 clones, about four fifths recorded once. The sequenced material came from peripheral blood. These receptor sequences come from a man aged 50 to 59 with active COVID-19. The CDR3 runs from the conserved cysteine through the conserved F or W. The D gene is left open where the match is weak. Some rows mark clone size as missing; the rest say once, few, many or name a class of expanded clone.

TGTGCCAGCAGTATTCGACAGGGGGCTGAAGCTTTCTTT | CASSIRQGAEAFF | TRBD1 | NA | TRBJ1-1 | TRBV6-5
TGTGCCAGCAGCCCCCCAGCGGGAGGTAGTACGCAGTATTTT | CASSPPAGGSTQYF | TRBD2 | NA | TRBJ2-3 | TRBV13
TGTGCCAGTAGTATTGGCAGGGGCAGCACCGGGGAGCTGTTTTTT | CASSIGRGSTGELFF | NA | NA | TRBJ2-2 | TRBV19
TGTGCCAGCAGTCTCGTCCCGGGACAGGGATACAATGAGCAGTTCTTC | CASSLVPGQGYNEQFF | TRBD1 | NA | TRBJ2-1 | TRBV27
TGTGCCACTTCCCCCACAACAGATACGCAGTATTTT | CATSPTTDTQYF | NA | NA | TRBJ2-3 | TRBV2
TGTGCCAGCAGCGTAGTCGAGGGAGGGCGACAAAATGAGCAGTTCTTC | CASSVVEGGRQNEQFF | TRBD2 | NA | TRBJ2-1 | TRBV9
TGTGCCAGCAGTGAAGAGGAGGTAGTACGTATTTGGAACACCATATATTTT | CASSEEEVVRIWNTIYF | NA | NA | TRBJ1-3 | TRBV6-1
TGTGCCATCCGGCCGGGACTAGCGGGAGGAAGCACAGATACGCAGTATTTT | CAIRPGLAGGSTDTQYF | TRBD2 | NA | TRBJ2-3 | TRBV10-3
TGTGCCAGTAGTCGGCAGGGACTGGGGAACATTCAGTACTTC | CASSRQGLGNIQYF | NA | NA | TRBJ2-4 | TRBV19
TGCGCCAGCAGCTTGGCAGACTCTGGGGCCAACGTCCTGACTTTC | CASSLADSGANVLTF | NA | NA | TRBJ2-6 | TRBV5-1
TGTGCCAGCAGTTGGGGACTAGAGGGCACCGGGGAGCTGTTTTTT | CASSWGLEGTGELFF | TRBD2 | NA | TRBJ2-2 | TRBV27
TGTGCCAGCAGTCACTCAGGGGACACTGAAGCTTTCTTT | CASSHSGDTEAFF | NA | NA | TRBJ1-1 | TRBV27
TGCGCCAGCAGCTCGACAGGGCTGAACACCGGGGAGCTGTTTTTT | CASSSTGLNTGELFF | TRBD1 | NA | TRBJ2-2 | TRBV5-1
TGTGCCAGCTCACTCGTCGCGGTCCTCAGCTCCTACAATGAGCAGTTCTTC | CASSLVAVLSSYNEQFF | NA | NA | TRBJ2-1 | TRBV18
TGTGCCAGCAGCGCCAGACCCGGGTGGGGGGAAATGAACACTGAAGCTTTCTTT | CASSARPGWGEMNTEAFF | NA | NA | TRBJ1-1 | TRBV7-9
TGTGCCAGCCGGGGGATAGAGACCCAGTACTTC | CASRGIETQYF | NA | NA | TRBJ2-5 | TRBV2
TGCAGTGCTAGTGTTGGACAGGCGTTTGTCGAGCAGTACTTC | CSASVGQAFVEQYF | TRBD1 | NA | TRBJ2-7 | TRBV20-1
TGTGCCAGCAGCCCGCGTGTCAAAGCTACCTACGAGCAGTACTTC | CASSPRVKATYEQYF | NA | NA | TRBJ2-7 | TRBV7-6
TGTGCCAGCGCCCAGAGGCAGCCTGAAGCTTTCTTT | CASAQRQPEAFF | NA | NA | TRBJ1-1 | TRBV12-3/TRBV12-4
TGTGCCTGGACCTATAAAGGACTTACCTACGAGCAGTACTTC | CAWTYKGLTYEQYF | NA | NA | TRBJ2-7 | TRBV30
TGTGCCAGCAGCTTAGGCAGGGAACTCACAGATACGCAGTATTTT | CASSLGRELTDTQYF | NA | NA | TRBJ2-3 | TRBV7-2
TGTGCCAGTAGTATGATGAGTGCGTCATACAATGAGCAGTTCTTC | CASSMMSASYNEQFF | NA | few | TRBJ2-1 | TRBV19
TGTGCCAGTAGTTCGGATGGACAGAACTATGGCTACACCTTC | CASSSDGQNYGYTF | NA | few | TRBJ1-2 | TRBV19
TGCAGCGTTGAAGGGGGACAGGGATTCTCCACTTGGAATACGCAGTATTTT | CSVEGGQGFSTWNTQYF | TRBD1 | NA | TRBJ2-3 | TRBV29-1
TGTGCCAGCAGAAAACAGGGATTCCACAATCAGCCCCAGCATTTT | CASRKQGFHNQPQHF | NA | NA | TRBJ1-5 | TRBV27
TGTGCCAGCAGCCAACCATCCGGAGCGGGAGGGCCTAAGGAGCAGTTCTTC | CASSQPSGAGGPKEQFF | TRBD2 | NA | TRBJ2-1 | TRBV5-4
TGTGCCAGCAGCCGCCGAGCCACCCTAGCGGGGGCTCTGGATGAGCAGTTCTTC | CASSRRATLAGALDEQFF | TRBD2 | NA | TRBJ2-1 | TRBV7-6
TGTGCCAGCAGTTCCCGGGGAAGCGGGGGGTCTTTTGTGTATGAGCAGTTCTTC | CASSSRGSGGSFVYEQFF | TRBD2 | NA | TRBJ2-1 | TRBV6-2/TRBV6-3